Following are 14 T cell receptor beta chains from one sample sequenced in a study of T cell changes during pregnancy in multiple sclerosis. Libraries were prepared by immunoSEQ multiplex PCR; TCRdb keeps only in-frame clonotypes and omits some of them. The profile shows 80,000 to 100,000 clones, 90% of them singletons. Material: peripheral blood, obtained in the second trimester of pregnancy. These receptors came from a female donor in good health, enrolled as a control in a pregnancy study.

The chain has TRBV30 and TRBJ2-5; 9 bases are shared with TRBD1. CDR3 length: 15 residues. V gave up 2 bases and J gave up 5 bases; unmatched junction bases: 9. In germline, CDR1 is GTSNPN, CDR2 SVGIG (reference sequence). The DNA for the CDR3 is TGTGCCTGGAGTCAAGGGACAGGGATACGGGAGACCCAGTACTTC. Its protein is CAWSQGTGIRETQYF.

V usage is TRBV18 and J usage is TRBJ1-4, with a possible D match to TRBD1 (6 bases). V was trimmed by 0 bases and J by 10 bases, leaving 15 bases between them. Germline CDR1 KGHSH, CDR2 LQKENI. The CDR3 covers 15 residues. The DNA of the CDR3 is TGTGCCAGCTCACCACCGGGGGGGCTGAGTGGAAAACTGTTTTTT. This encodes CASSPPGGLSGKLFF. Filled out from reference TRBV18 and TRBJ1-4, the complete variable domain reads NAGVMQNPRHLVRRRGQEARLRCSPMKGHSHVYWYRQLPEEGLKFMVYLQKENIIDESGMPKERFSAEFPKEGPSILRIQQVVRGDSAAYFCASSPPGGLSGKLFFGSGTQLSVL.

The chain uses TRBV7-7 and TRBJ2-7; 9 positions agree with TRBD1. The CDR3 runs 14 residues. The junction had 5 bases not matched to a gene; V was cut back by 5 bases and J by 3 bases. Germline CDR1 is SSHAT and CDR2 is FNYEAQ (reference sequence). CDR3 bases: TGTGCCAGCAGCCCAGACAGGGGGAACTACGAGCAGTACTTC. Protein: CASSPDRGNYEQYF.

This clone was counted a single time. The chain joins TRBV18 to TRBJ2-5; 8 bases align to TRBD1. The CDR3 spans 13 residues. The germline CDR1 and CDR2 sequences are KGHSH and LQKENI. Germline trimming cut 8 bases from V and 3 bases from J; bases unmatched to any gene: 5. The CDR3 DNA reads TGTGCCAGCGCCAGGGGGCGGGAAGAGACCCAGTACTTC. Its protein product is CASARGREETQYF.

This clone was counted only a few times. The chain has TRBV6-1 and TRBJ1-1, with 7 bases matching TRBD1. Germline V gene data show CDR1 as MNHNS and CDR2 as SASEGT. The V and J ends lost 8 bases and 1 base, in that order; junction bases with no gene match: 7. CDR3 length: 14 residues. CDR3 region: CASADRESNTEAFF. CDR3 bases: TGTGCCAGCGCCGACAGGGAATCGAACACTGAAGCTTTCTTT.

The CDR3 DNA reads TGTGCCATCAGCCCATTAGGGCGGGCCACAGATACGCAGTATTTT. It yields the protein CAISPLGRATDTQYF. V and J are TRBV10-3 and TRBJ2-3; D may be TRBD2 (5 bases). CDR3 length: 15 amino acids. The V gene's germline CDR1 is ENHRY and CDR2 SYGVKD. Between the trimmed V and J ends, which lost 6 bases and 2 bases, there was a span of 15 bases.

The rearrangement uses TRBV19 and TRBJ2-5; D possibly corresponds to TRBD1 (7 bases). This CDR3 spans 14 amino acids. Per the germline V gene, CDR1 is LNHDA and CDR2 is SQIVND (reference sequence). Deletions cut 3 bases from V and 5 bases from J, with 13 bases between. The DNA of the CDR3 is TGTGCCAGTAGTATTGGAGGGGGCGGGGAGACCCAGTACTTC. It yields the protein CASSIGGGGETQYF.

The chain is built from TRBV7-9 and TRBJ1-3; 8 nucleotides line up with TRBD1. From germline, CDR1 is SEHNR and CDR2 FQNEAQ (reference sequence). This CDR3 spans 16 amino acids. Trimming took 5 bases from V and 0 from J; bases not matched to a gene: 6. The CDR3 loop is CASSPRDRSSGNTIYF. CDR3 bases: TGTGCCAGCAGCCCTCGGGACAGGAGCTCTGGAAACACCATATATTTT.

V is TRBV5-1 and J is TRBJ1-2; D is uncertain. CDR1 and CDR2 from the germline V gene are SGHRS and YFSETQ. Trimming shortened V by 4 bases and J by 0 bases, and 10 bases separated the two germline ends. The CDR3 runs 14 residues. CDR3 coding DNA: TGCGCCAGCAGCCCCGGGGAAGCTAACTATGGCTACACCTTC. Amino acids: CASSPGEANYGYTF.

The chain joins TRBV6-4 to TRBJ1-4, with 8 bases fitting TRBD1. This CDR3 spans 15 amino acids. The ends lost 4 bases at V and 8 bases at J; junction bases unmatched: 9. CDR1 is MRHNA and CDR2 is SNTAGT in the germline V gene. The CDR3 DNA is TGTGCCAGCAGTGGTGAAGGGACAGGAGAGGAAAAACTGTTTTTT. It translates to CASSGEGTGEEKLFF.

The chain recombines TRBV15 with TRBJ1-1; maybe TRBD1 (6 bases). This CDR3 has 14 residues. Germline V gene data show CDR1 as LNHNV and CDR2 as YYDKDF (reference sequence). Trimming took off 1 base at V and 6 bases at J, with 12 bases between the two ends. The CDR3 region is CATSRAQGSAEAFF. The CDR3 DNA reads TGTGCCACCAGCAGAGCCCAGGGGAGCGCTGAAGCTTTCTTT.

The chain combines TRBV7-8 with TRBJ2-5; TRBD2 matches at 11 bases. The junction had 1 base not matched to a gene; V was cut back by 4 bases and J by 0 bases. CDR1 and CDR2 (germline): SGHVS, FQNEAQ. The CDR3 has 15 residues. CDR3 in amino acids: CASSSTSGDQETQYF. CDR3 coding DNA: TGTGCCAGCAGCTCGACTAGCGGGGACCAAGAGACCCAGTACTTC. Looking up the rest from reference TRBV7-8 and TRBJ2-5 gives the full variable domain: GAGVSQSPRYKVAKRGQDVALRCDPISGHVSLFWYQQALGQGPEFLTYFQNEAQLDKSGLPSDRFFAERPEGSVSTLKIQRTQQEDSAVYLCASSSTSGDQETQYFGPGTRLLVL.

This chain links TRBV5-4 with TRBJ1-3; D remains ambiguous. Germline-derived CDR1 and CDR2 are SGHNT and YYREEE (reference sequence). Trimming took off 0 bases at V and 0 bases at J, with 7 bases between the two ends. This CDR3 contains 15 residues. The CDR3 reads CASSLDSRSGNTIYF. CDR3 bases: TGTGCCAGCAGCTTGGACAGCCGCTCTGGAAACACCATATATTTT.

The chain employs TRBV4-3 and TRBJ2-1; a weak D match, TRBD2 (6 bases). This CDR3 has 16 amino acids. V gave up 2 bases and J gave up 2 bases, with 13 bases separating them. Germline CDR1 LGHNA, CDR2 YSLEER. The chain's CDR3 is CASSQSREEAYNEQFF. For the CDR3, the DNA is TGCGCCAGCAGCCAATCCAGGGAGGAGGCCTACAATGAGCAGTTCTTC.